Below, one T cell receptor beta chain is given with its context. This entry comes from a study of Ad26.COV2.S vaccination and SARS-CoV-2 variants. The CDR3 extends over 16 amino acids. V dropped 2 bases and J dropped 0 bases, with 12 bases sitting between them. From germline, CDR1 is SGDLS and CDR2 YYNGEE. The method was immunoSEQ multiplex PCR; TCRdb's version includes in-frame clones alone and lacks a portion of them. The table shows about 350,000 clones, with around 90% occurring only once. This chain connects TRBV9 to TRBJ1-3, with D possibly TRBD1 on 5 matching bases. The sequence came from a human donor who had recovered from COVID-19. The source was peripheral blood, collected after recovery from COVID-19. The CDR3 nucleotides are TGTGCCAGCAGCGTCACAGGAGTTTTCTCTGGAAACACCATATATTTT. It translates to CASSVTGVFSGNTIYF.